This TCR beta chain was identified in a study of blood T cells in healthy people across ages. Next came a second PCR, run for about 7 to 11 cycles, which used a sample-barcoded 5' primer along with a J-beta primer mix. The template-switch adaptor, which had 12 random nucleotides, put a tag on each cDNA molecule. TCRdb recomputed calls from the 5' RACE reads with MiXCR, one row per CDR3 protein. Of some 790,000 distinct CDR3 sequences in the sample, about 28% were seen once. Whenever a sample was processed, at least 7 million PBMCs were isolated. Per sample, extraction of total RNA gave at least 5.5 micrograms in every case. This clonotype was recorded a few times. The V gene lost 1 base and the J gene lost 7 bases, with 14 bases spanning the gap. CDR3 size: 14 residues. Germline values: CDR1 SGHTA, CDR2 FQGNSA.

The chain uses TRBV7-2 and TRBJ2-7; the D gene is possibly TRBD2 (5 bases). The source is an elderly woman in good health. The source material was blood. CDR3: CASSLESSIGEQYF. The CDR3 DNA reads TGTGCCAGCAGCTTAGAGTCTAGCATCGGTGAGCAGTACTTC.